A single sample gave rise to the 28 T cell receptor beta chains below, sequenced in a study of neoadjuvant nivolumab and ipilimumab in lung cancer. Assay: immunoSEQ multiplex PCR; the TCRdb copy retains only in-frame clones and omits some. The top ten clones hold more than 20% of a sample with about 23,000 clones, about four fifths of them seen once. This specimen consisted of peripheral blood, obtained before neoadjuvant nivolumab, alone or with ipilimumab. The source of these receptors is an adult with non-small cell lung cancer.

The chain joins TRBV10-3 to TRBJ2-3, with 8 nucleotides matching TRBD1. V was clipped by 6 bases and J by 2 bases; unmatched bases: 7. The germline gives CDR1 ENHRY, CDR2 SYGVKD. The CDR3 runs 15 residues. In DNA form, the CDR3 reads TGTGCCATCAGCCTGAGGACAGGGCCCACAGATACGCAGTATTTT. Translation: CAISLRTGPTDTQYF.

The chain's CDR3 is CASSYSGTSTDTQYF. CDR3 in DNA: TGTGCCAGCAGTTACTCCGGGACTAGCACAGATACGCAGTATTTT. The genes are TRBV6-5 and TRBJ2-3, with D maybe TRBD2 (6 bases). CDR1 and CDR2 (germline): MNHEY, SVGAGI. Trimming left V 0 bases short and J 0 bases short, with 7 bases between. The CDR3 consists of 15 residues.

CDR3 sequence reads: CAWSGVAGGGETQYF. The CDR3 DNA is TGTGCCTGGAGTGGAGTAGCGGGAGGGGGGGAGACCCAGTACTTC. V is TRBV30 and J is TRBJ2-5, with 11 bases identical to TRBD2. Looked up from germline, CDR1 is GTSNPN and CDR2 is SVGIG (reference sequence). Losses at the gene ends were 1 base for V and 5 bases for J; bases not matched to a gene: 6. The CDR3 loop spans 15 amino acids.

The CDR3 is CASSSLAELSYNEQFF. Here the CDR3 DNA reads TGTGCCAGCAGCTCCCTAGCGGAACTCTCCTACAATGAGCAGTTCTTC. This chain uses TRBV7-9 with TRBJ2-1, with TRBD2 matching 7 bases. V lost 4 bases, J lost 0 bases, and 6 bases stayed unmatched. Germline CDR1 is SEHNR and CDR2 is FQNEAQ (reference sequence). This CDR3 has 16 amino acids.

The V gene is TRBV7-2, the J gene TRBJ2-1; TRBD1 might be the D (5 bases). The CDR3 extends over 15 amino acids. Germline V gene sequence: CDR1 SGHTA, CDR2 FQGNSA. The V gene lost 1 base and the J gene lost 0 bases, with 7 bases spanning the gap. The CDR3 nucleotides read TGTGCCAGCAGCTTAGACAGGAGCTCCTACAATGAGCAGTTCTTC. Translation: CASSLDRSSYNEQFF.

This CDR3 reads CASSRDRGPYEQYF. The DNA for the CDR3 is TGTGCCAGCAGCCGAGACAGGGGGCCCTACGAGCAGTACTTC. The gene calls are TRBV7-2 and TRBJ2-7; 10 positions agree with TRBD1. CDR3 length: 14 amino acids. V was clipped by 5 bases and J by 2 bases; unmatched bases: 3. Germline CDR1 reads SGHTA; CDR2 reads FQGNSA.

This clone has a handful of counts. The gene calls are TRBV6-5 and TRBJ2-1; D may be TRBD1 (5 bases). From germline, CDR1 is MNHEY and CDR2 SVGAGI. The length of the CDR3 is 13 residues. V lost 1 base and J lost 9, with 10 bases in between. In nucleotides, the CDR3 is TGTGCCAGCAGTTACTATACAGGTCGTGAGCAGTTCTTC. Translation: CASSYYTGREQFF.

The V gene is TRBV5-1, the J gene TRBJ2-3; a weak D match, TRBD2 (7 bases). Germline lookup yields CDR1 SGHRS and CDR2 YFSETQ. Trimming pared 4 bases from V and 0 bases from J, leaving 21 bases between. The CDR3 contains 18 residues. The CDR3 reads CASSLRTMAGASTDTQYF. Here the CDR3 DNA reads TGCGCCAGCAGCCTACGAACTATGGCGGGGGCTAGCACAGATACGCAGTATTTT.

The V gene is TRBV7-2, the J gene TRBJ2-4; unclear D gene. The germline CDR1 and CDR2 sequences are SGHTA and FQGNSA. The CDR3 runs to 14 residues. Between the trimmed V and J ends, which lost 5 bases and 1 base, there was a span of 9 bases. Here the CDR3 DNA reads TGTGCCAGCAGCCCCCCAAGGGCCAAAAACATTCAGTACTTC. This sequence encodes CASSPPRAKNIQYF.

This chain links TRBV7-2 with TRBJ2-1; 8 bases match TRBD2. Trimming removed 4 bases from V and 10 bases from J; junction bases left unmatched: 15. Per the germline V gene, CDR1 is SGHTA and CDR2 is FQGNSA. CDR3 length equals 16 residues. CDR3 amino acids: CASSSIAGTQPGEQFF. CDR3 DNA sequence: TGTGCCAGCAGCTCTATAGCGGGAACACAACCCGGGGAGCAGTTCTTC.

The chain carries TRBV11-3 and TRBJ2-5; D gene unclear. Trimming took 7 bases from V and 0 from J, leaving 12 bases between them. The germline V gene encodes CDR1 SGHNT and CDR2 YENEEA. The CDR3 consists of 14 residues. The CDR3 here is CASKKTGYQETQYF. In nucleotides, the CDR3 is TGTGCCAGCAAGAAAACTGGATACCAAGAGACCCAGTACTTC.

Only a few counts were recorded for this clone. The chain links TRBV7-2 to TRBJ2-4, with D perhaps matching TRBD1 (5 bases). Germline V gives CDR1 SGHTA, CDR2 FQGNSA. CDR3 length: 15 residues. The ends were cut back, 1 base at V and 5 bases at J, with 12 bases in the middle. CDR3 residues: CASSLDGQGQNIQYF. CDR3 in DNA: TGTGCCAGCAGCTTAGATGGCCAGGGCCAAAACATTCAGTACTTC.

The V gene is TRBV9, the J gene TRBJ2-3, with D tentatively TRBD1 or TRBD2 (6 bases each). The CDR3 is made up of 17 amino acids. CDR1 is SGDLS and CDR2 is YYNGEE in the germline V gene. Trimming took 3 bases from V and 2 from J, leaving 19 bases between them. The CDR3 loop reads CASSGGRDFTSTDTQYF. The CDR3 DNA is TGTGCCAGCAGCGGGGGGCGGGACTTTACATCCACAGATACGCAGTATTTT. The variable domain in full, completed from reference TRBV9 and TRBJ2-3, reads DSGVTQTPKHLITATGQRVTLRCSPRSGDLSVYWYQQSLDQGLQFLIQYYNGEERAKGNILERFSAQQFPDLHSELNLSSLELGDSALYFCASSGGRDFTSTDTQYFGPGTRLTVL.

This clone was counted only a few times. A read error may produce the germline difference seen at one junction end. This chain links TRBV2 with TRBJ2-7; D remains unclear. This CDR3 has 13 residues. Germline V gene lookup returns CDR1 SNHLY and CDR2 FYNNEI. The DNA for the CDR3 is TGTGCCAGCAGTGAGGAGTGGGGAAACTACCCTTCCTTC. Residues: CASSEEWGNYPSF.

The table lists this clone with a few counts. V usage is TRBV9 and J usage is TRBJ2-7; D assignment may be TRBD1 or TRBD2 (5 bases each). CDR1 and CDR2 (germline): SGDLS, YYNGEE. The V gene lost 4 bases and the J gene lost 6 bases, with 20 bases spanning the gap. The CDR3 runs 15 residues. The CDR3 DNA follows: TGTGCCAGCAGCCGAAACTGGGACGGCCAGGGCGAGCAGTACTTC. As protein: CASSRNWDGQGEQYF.

The chain joins TRBV11-3 to TRBJ2-6; 10 positions agree with TRBD1. This CDR3 has 19 amino acids. V shed 5 bases and J 0 bases; nucleotides not matched to a gene: 10. Germline lookup yields CDR1 SGHNT and CDR2 YENEEA. The CDR3 loop reads CASSDLLGQGGSGANVLTF. CDR3 nucleotide sequence: TGTGCCAGCAGCGACCTTCTTGGACAGGGGGGCTCTGGGGCCAACGTCCTGACTTTC.

The gene calls are TRBV11-2 and TRBJ2-5, with unresolved D. V was cut by 4 bases and J by 5 bases, with 17 bases left in between. Germline CDR1 reads SGHAT; CDR2 reads FQNNGV. There are 15 residues in the CDR3. CDR3 in DNA: TGTGCCAGCAGCTCCGTAGGCTACCTGGGGGAGACCCAGTACTTC. It codes for CASSSVGYLGETQYF.

The rearrangement uses TRBV5-5 and TRBJ2-3; 10 nucleotides line up with TRBD2. CDR1 and CDR2 from the germline V gene are SGHKS and YYEKEE (reference sequence). Trimming cost V 2 bases and J 5 bases; bases outside gene matches: 8. The CDR3 is 16 amino acids. This CDR3 is CASSFPSGRALDTQYF. CDR3 bases: TGTGCCAGCAGCTTCCCAAGCGGGAGGGCCTTAGATACGCAGTATTTT.

This clone showed up just a few times. This chain connects TRBV6-5 to TRBJ2-3, with TRBD2 matching 7 bases. Germline V gene data show CDR1 as MNHEY and CDR2 as SVGAGI. Trimming cost V 4 bases and J 4 bases; bases outside gene matches: 5. This CDR3 spans 14 amino acids. The CDR3 loop reads CASSSGLEADTQYF. The CDR3, as DNA: TGTGCCAGCAGTTCCGGACTAGAGGCAGATACGCAGTATTTT.

The genes are TRBV5-1 and TRBJ2-7; 12 nucleotides match TRBD1. With 4 bases clipped from V and 7 bases from J, the junction kept 6 bases outside the gene matches. Germline-derived CDR1 and CDR2 are SGHRS and YFSETQ. The CDR3 is 14 residues long. CDR3: CASSLRDRGHEQYF. CDR3 nucleotides: TGCGCCAGCAGCCTGAGGGACAGGGGGCATGAGCAGTACTTC.

The chain recombines TRBV11-3 with TRBJ2-1, with D maybe TRBD1 (7 bases). V was trimmed by 2 bases and J by 1 base, leaving 24 bases between them. Germline-derived CDR1 and CDR2 are SGHNT and YENEEA. This CDR3 comprises 20 residues. The CDR3 bases are TGTGCCAGCAGCTTAAGAAGTCGGTCAGGGGGGATTCGTTCCTACAATGAGCAGTTCTTC. This sequence encodes CASSLRSRSGGIRSYNEQFF. The full variable domain, its missing parts supplied by reference TRBV11-3 and TRBJ2-1, is EAGVVQSPRYKIIEKKQPVAFWCNPISGHNTLYWYLQNLGQGPELLIRYENEEAVDDSQLPKDRFSAERLKGVDSTLKIQPAELGDSAVYLCASSLRSRSGGIRSYNEQFFGPGTRLTVL.

The chain employs TRBV29-1 and TRBJ1-1; the match to TRBD1 covers 7 bases. The trim removed 7 bases at V and 0 bases at J, leaving 5 bases unmatched. Germline V gives CDR1 SQVTM, CDR2 ANQGSEA. The CDR3 is 13 amino acids. The CDR3 DNA follows: TGCAGCGCCGGGACAGAGATGAACACTGAAGCTTTCTTT. Residues: CSAGTEMNTEAFF.

This rearrangement joins TRBV5-4 to TRBJ1-5; unclear D gene. Germline CDR1 and CDR2: SGHNT and YYREEE (reference sequence). The V and J ends lost 4 bases and 3 bases respectively, with 11 bases between them. The CDR3 is 14 amino acids. This chain's CDR3 is CASSTGQTNQPQHF. CDR3 DNA: TGTGCCAGCAGCACGGGCCAGACCAATCAGCCCCAGCATTTT.

This clone was seen a handful of times. The CDR3 reads CASSQPEWDNEQFF. CDR3 sequence (DNA): TGTGCCAGCAGCCAGCCGGAGTGGGACAATGAGCAGTTCTTC. This chain connects TRBV14 to TRBJ2-1; D gene ambiguous. The CDR3 loop spans 14 amino acids. Per the germline V gene, CDR1 is SGHDN and CDR2 is FVKESK. Trimming stripped 3 bases from V and 5 bases from J, with 11 bases between.

This chain uses TRBV7-2 with TRBJ2-6, with D perhaps TRBD1 or TRBD2 (5 bases each). Germline V gene lookup returns CDR1 SGHTA and CDR2 FQGNSA. V was shortened by 1 base and J by 2 bases, with 6 bases between the two germline ends. The CDR3 sequence is 15 residues long. CDR3 sequence (DNA): TGTGCCAGCAGCTTAGGAGGGGCTGGGGCCAACGTCCTGACTTTC. This gives the protein CASSLGGAGANVLTF.

This rearrangement joins TRBV11-3 to TRBJ2-3; 7 nucleotides align to TRBD2. The CDR3 extends over 12 amino acids. Per germline, CDR1 SGHNT and CDR2 YENEEA. After removal of 2 bases from V and 11 bases from J, the junction contained 4 bases not matched to a gene. CDR3 in DNA: TGTGCCAGCAGCTTAAAGCGGGAAGGGCAGTATTTT. Translation: CASSLKREGQYF.

Here the CDR3 DNA reads TGTGCCAGCAGTTACTCCGTACAGGGGGGCGAAAAACTGTTTTTT. This encodes CASSYSVQGGEKLFF. The chain uses TRBV6-5 and TRBJ1-4; 8 bases are shared with TRBD1. Germline trimming cut 0 bases from V and 8 bases from J; bases unmatched to any gene: 5. The CDR3 totals 15 residues. Germline CDR1 reads MNHEY; CDR2 reads SVGAGI.

This sequence joins TRBV7-9 and TRBJ2-2; D is ambiguous. The CDR3 contains 17 residues. Germline-derived CDR1 and CDR2 are SEHNR and FQNEAQ (reference sequence). Deletions cut 4 bases from V and 7 bases from J, with 22 bases between. CDR3 bases: TGTGCCAGCAGCTCTAGGGTCAGATCTCCTCGTGACGGGGAGCTGTTTTTT. Its protein is CASSSRVRSPRDGELFF.